The rows below give T cell receptor beta chains drawn from one sample of a study of blood T cell repertoires in COVID-19. TCRdb's table, derived via immunoSEQ multiplex PCR, lists solely in-frame clones and lacks some. The sample holds tens of thousands of clones, 80% to 85% seen once. Sequencing was carried out using peripheral blood. The receptors were sampled from a man in his 70s with acute or convalescent COVID-19. Both conserved end residues are part of each CDR3. Each record gives: CDR3 length, J gene, clone size, D gene, V gene, CDR3 protein, CDR3 DNA. A D gene is named only where the DNA matches it firmly. Clone sizes are given selectively: once, few, many, or a class where the clone is expanded.

>18|TRBJ2-7|NA|TRBD1|TRBV7-9
CASSFPRSDRAGSYEQYF
TGTGCCAGCAGCTTCCCGCGGTCGGACAGGGCAGGATCCTACGAGCAGTACTTC
>12|TRBJ2-1|NA|NA|TRBV27
CASSLGGSEQFF
TGTGCCAGCAGTTTAGGGGGGAGTGAGCAGTTCTTC
>17|TRBJ2-1|NA|TRBD2|TRBV9
CASSVVLVVAGNNEQFF
TGTGCCAGCAGCGTAGTGTTGGTTGTAGCGGGAAACAATGAGCAGTTCTTC
>14|TRBJ1-2|NA|TRBD1|TRBV28
CASSLTGVMYGYTF
TGTGCCAGCAGTTTGACAGGGGTAATGTACGGCTACACCTTC
>15|TRBJ1-5|NA|TRBD1|TRBV15
CATRDGTGHNQPQHF
TGTGCCACCAGAGACGGGACAGGACACAATCAGCCCCAGCATTTT
>15|TRBJ2-2|NA|TRBD2|TRBV7-9
CASAVAGLNTGELFF
TGTGCCAGCGCCGTAGCGGGGTTGAACACCGGGGAGCTGTTTTTT
>16|TRBJ2-3|NA|NA|TRBV3-1/TRBV3-2
CASSQDLTTATDTQYF
TGTGCCAGCAGCCAAGATCTGACTACCGCCACAGATACGCAGTATTTT
>16|TRBJ2-1|NA|NA|TRBV10-1
CASSEITSSVIYEQFF
TGCGCCAGCAGTGAGATTACGTCGTCGGTGATCTATGAGCAGTTCTTC
>14|TRBJ2-7|many|TRBD2|TRBV7-2
CASSLTTSVYEQYF
TGTGCCAGCAGCTTGACGACTAGCGTCTACGAGCAGTACTTC
>16|TRBJ2-6|NA|NA|TRBV10-3
CAISESQSSGANVLTF
TGTGCCATCAGTGAGTCGCAGTCTTCTGGGGCCAACGTCCTGACTTTC
>13|TRBJ2-1|NA|NA|TRBV5-6
CASSWGVVNEQFF
TGTGCCAGCAGCTGGGGGGTAGTCAATGAGCAGTTCTTC
>14|TRBJ2-1|NA|NA|TRBV29-1
CSVLKQDYNNEQFF
TGCAGCGTTCTAAAACAGGACTACAACAATGAGCAGTTCTTC
>14|TRBJ1-2|NA|NA|TRBV11-2
CASSLGGLFQGYTF
TGTGCCAGCAGCTTAGGGGGCTTATTCCAGGGCTACACCTTC
>14|TRBJ1-3|NA|NA|TRBV14
CASSPRRGGNTIYF
TGTGCCAGCAGCCCGCGAAGAGGGGGAAACACCATATATTTT
>13|TRBJ2-3|NA|NA|TRBV5-6
CASSLVGVDTQYF
TGTGCCAGCAGCTTGGTAGGGGTGGATACGCAGTATTTT
>15|TRBJ2-3|once|NA|TRBV24-1
CATSVASGITDTQYF
TGTGCCACCAGTGTTGCCAGCGGAATCACAGATACGCAGTATTTT
>15|TRBJ2-7|NA|NA|TRBV18
CASSSPRGSSYEQYF
TGTGCCAGCTCGTCCCCCCGTGGCAGCTCCTACGAGCAGTACTTC
>17|TRBJ1-5|NA|NA|TRBV19
CASSIGRAEDSNQPQHF
TGTGCCAGTAGTATAGGCCGGGCGGAGGATAGCAATCAGCCCCAGCATTTT
>17|TRBJ2-3|NA|TRBD2|TRBV4-2
CASSRTALGEGPDTQYF
TGTGCCAGCAGCCGGACTGCGTTAGGGGAGGGGCCAGATACGCAGTATTTT
>13|TRBJ1-5|NA|NA|TRBV2
CASVGGGNQPQHF
TGTGCCTCTGTAGGGGGAGGCAATCAGCCCCAGCATTTT
>14|TRBJ2-1|NA|TRBD2|TRBV9
CASSTSSGSDEQFF
TGTGCCAGCAGCACGAGTAGCGGGAGTGATGAGCAGTTCTTC
>14|TRBJ1-5|NA|NA|TRBV30
CAWGNTGWDQPQHF
TGTGCCTGGGGTAACACAGGGTGGGATCAGCCCCAGCATTTT
>15|TRBJ2-1|few|TRBD1|TRBV9
CASSIRDRGGDEQFF
TGTGCCAGCAGCATCCGGGACAGGGGAGGCGATGAGCAGTTCTTC
>12|TRBJ1-2|few|NA|TRBV6-5
CASSSSNYGYTF
TGTGCCAGCAGTAGCTCAAACTATGGCTACACCTTC
>19|TRBJ2-1|NA|NA|TRBV6-2/TRBV6-3
CASSYSGGLASSSYNEQFF
TGTGCCAGCAGTTACTCCGGGGGGCTAGCGAGTAGCTCCTACAATGAGCAGTTCTTC
>14|TRBJ2-2|NA|NA|TRBV18
CASSRPTNTGELFF
TGTGCCAGCTCACGACCGACAAACACCGGGGAGCTGTTTTTT
>15|TRBJ2-1|NA|TRBD2|TRBV18
CASSSSGSVYNEQFF
TGTGCCAGCTCGTCGAGCGGGAGTGTCTACAATGAGCAGTTCTTC
>15|TRBJ1-6|NA|TRBD1|TRBV10-3
CAITPTGEVGSPLHF
TGTGCCATCACCCCGACAGGGGAGGTTGGATCACCCCTCCACTTT
>13|TRBJ1-2|NA|NA|TRBV5-4
CASSLDRAYGYTF
TGTGCCAGCAGCTTGGACAGGGCCTATGGCTACACCTTC
>11|TRBJ2-5|NA|NA|TRBV28
CASSRRETQYF
TGTGCCAGCAGCCGCCGGGAGACCCAGTACTTC
>13|TRBJ2-3|NA|TRBD2|TRBV19
CASKLAETDTQYF
TGTGCCAGTAAACTAGCGGAGACAGATACGCAGTATTTT
>14|TRBJ2-5|NA|TRBD2|TRBV29-1
CSAGALAGEETQYF
TGCAGCGCTGGAGCACTAGCGGGGGAAGAGACCCAGTACTTC